This T cell receptor beta chain was obtained from a study of T cell changes during pregnancy in multiple sclerosis. The CDR3 covers 15 residues. The V end was cut by 2 bases, the J end by 7 bases, with 15 bases between. Per the germline V gene, CDR1 is MDHEN and CDR2 is SYDVKM. The method was immunoSEQ multiplex PCR; TCRdb's version includes in-frame clones alone and lacks a portion of them. The repertoire holds just under 95,000 clones, with over 80% as singletons. The clonotype was recovered from a female donor with multiple sclerosis, enrolled in a pregnancy study. The rearrangement links TRBV28 to TRBJ1-5; D is uncertain. The input for sequencing was peripheral blood, taken in the first trimester of pregnancy. The CDR3 sequence is CASSLRGSLRQPQHF. The DNA of the CDR3 is TGTGCCAGCAGTTTAAGAGGGTCCCTAAGGCAGCCCCAGCATTTT. Variable domain in full (rest from reference TRBV28 and TRBJ1-5): DVKVTQSSRYLVKRTGEKVFLECVQDMDHENMFWYRQDPGLGLRLIYFSYDVKMKEKGDIPEGYSVSREKKERFSLILESASTNQTSMYLCASSLRGSLRQPQHFGDGTRLSIL.